This TCR beta chain was obtained from a study of blood T cell repertoires in COVID-19 (dated by TCRdb to between 2020 and 2021). Background for the entire study: The collaborator samples originated in the United States, Italy and Spain and spanned the acute and convalescent phases of COVID-19. The material from the prospective study consisted of cDNA or gDNA derived from T cells, B-cell-depleted T cells, or PBMCs. The dataset comprised deeply sampled blood TCRbeta repertoires from subjects exposed to, actively infected with, or recovered from COVID-19. The repertoires were released in a freely available public database intended as a resource for research on the immune response to SARS-CoV-2. Samples came from the ongoing ImmuneRACE study (first 160 participants) plus 1,254 subjects from 6 global collaborators. Nearly every sample came with metadata listing a de-identified subject ID, COVID-19 status, age in years and sex. Where available, HLA class I and class II types were obtained from metadata supplied by the sample provider rather than from assay-based typing.

TCRbeta CDR3 regions were amplified from genomic DNA by means of the immunoSEQ Assay, a bias-controlled multiplex PCR. Turning to the authors' computational methods: Within the assay, amplification of reference gene primers was used to estimate how many nucleated cells each sample contained. To quantify the absolute abundance of each unique TCRbeta CDR3 rearrangement, sequence reads were collapsed and filtered. Productive Simpson clonality was computed per sample as the square root of Simpson's diversity index over productive rearrangements. The table was pulled from immuneACCESS by TCRdb, which kept in-frame rearrangements only. Such tables lose some clones; where checked, under half of the loss comes from unresolved V genes, and the rest has no known cause. V, J and clone size were drawn from that table, and D and trimming were deduced from the DNA. The sample yields fewer than 250,000 clones; 65% to 90% were counted once. The ten largest clonotypes hold less than 4.5% of the sample.

About this clone itself: Its antigen remains undetermined. Base-call qualities are not available, and no considerably larger clone is one nucleotide away.

What the authors observed across the whole study: The quantity of clinical and demographic metadata differed by source and by participant and was supplied without curation.

The collaborating institutions used their own protocols to collect whole blood in K2EDTA tubes. For TCRbeta analysis, collaborators shipped samples in one of three forms: frozen whole blood, isolated PBMCs, or DNA extracted from either of those sample types. The sequenced material came from peripheral blood. The receptor's source is a man aged 45 to 65 with acute or convalescent COVID-19.

The sequenced DNA: TGTGCCAGCAGCTTAGGGGACAGGGCGAGAGCTAATGAAAAACTGTTTTTT. The translation is CASSLGDRARANEKLFF. The rearranged chain carries TRBV7-8 and TRBJ1-4, with 9 central nucleotides matching TRBD1. In the germline V gene, CDR1 corresponds to SGHVS and CDR2 to FQNEAQ. The CDR3 measures 17 amino acids from cysteine to phenylalanine. The retained sequence is limited to the CDR3, 51 bases, with the frame set at the first base. From V the trimming removes 1 base and from J it removes 3 bases, while the gene matches leave 6 bases of the junction unaccounted for.